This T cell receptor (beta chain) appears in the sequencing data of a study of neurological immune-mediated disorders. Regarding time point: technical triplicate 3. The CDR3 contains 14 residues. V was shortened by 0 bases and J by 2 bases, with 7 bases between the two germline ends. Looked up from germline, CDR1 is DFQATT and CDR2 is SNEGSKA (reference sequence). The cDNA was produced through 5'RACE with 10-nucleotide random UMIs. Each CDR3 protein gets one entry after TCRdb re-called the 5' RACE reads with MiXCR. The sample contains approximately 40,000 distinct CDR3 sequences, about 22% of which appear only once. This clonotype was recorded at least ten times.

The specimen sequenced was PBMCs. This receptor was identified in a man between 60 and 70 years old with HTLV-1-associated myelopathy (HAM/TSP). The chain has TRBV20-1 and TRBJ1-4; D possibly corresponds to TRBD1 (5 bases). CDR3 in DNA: TGCAGTGCTAGAGACCGACAGACTAATGAAAAACTGTTTTTT. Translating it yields CSARDRQTNEKLFF.